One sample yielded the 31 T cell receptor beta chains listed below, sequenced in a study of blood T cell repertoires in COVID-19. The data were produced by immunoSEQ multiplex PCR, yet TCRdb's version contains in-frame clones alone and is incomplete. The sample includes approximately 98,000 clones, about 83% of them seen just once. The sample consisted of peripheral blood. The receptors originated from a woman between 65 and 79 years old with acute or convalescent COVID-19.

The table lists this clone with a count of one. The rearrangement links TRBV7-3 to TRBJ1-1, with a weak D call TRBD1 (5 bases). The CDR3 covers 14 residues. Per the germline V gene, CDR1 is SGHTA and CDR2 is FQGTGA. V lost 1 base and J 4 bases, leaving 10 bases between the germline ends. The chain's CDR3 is CASSLNGGGTEAFF. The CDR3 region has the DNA TGTGCCAGCAGCTTAAACGGGGGAGGCACTGAAGCTTTCTTT.

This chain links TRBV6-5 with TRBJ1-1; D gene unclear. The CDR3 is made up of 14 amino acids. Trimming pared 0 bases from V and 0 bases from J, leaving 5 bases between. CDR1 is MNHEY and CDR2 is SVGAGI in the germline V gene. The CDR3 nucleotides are TGTGCCAGCAGTTACTCGCAGATGAACACTGAAGCTTTCTTT. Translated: CASSYSQMNTEAFF.

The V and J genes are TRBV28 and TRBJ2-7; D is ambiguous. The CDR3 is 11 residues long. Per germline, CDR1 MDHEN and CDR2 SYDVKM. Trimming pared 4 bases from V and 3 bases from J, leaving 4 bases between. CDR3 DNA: TGTGCCAGCAGTTCAAACTACGAGCAGTACGTC. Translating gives CASSSNYEQYV.

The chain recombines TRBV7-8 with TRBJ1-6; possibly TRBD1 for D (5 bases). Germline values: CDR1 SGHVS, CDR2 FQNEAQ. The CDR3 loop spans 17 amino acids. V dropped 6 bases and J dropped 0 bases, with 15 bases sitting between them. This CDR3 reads CASSPLTDSSYNSPLHF. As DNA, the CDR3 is TGTGCCAGCAGTCCTCTGACAGATAGCTCCTATAATTCACCCCTCCACTTT.

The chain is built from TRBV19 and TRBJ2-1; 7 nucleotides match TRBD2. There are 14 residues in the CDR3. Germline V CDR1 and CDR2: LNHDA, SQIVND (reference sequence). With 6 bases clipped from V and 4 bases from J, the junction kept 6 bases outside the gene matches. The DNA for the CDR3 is TGTGCCAGTAGGGCGGGGGTACTTTACAATGAGCAGTTCTTC. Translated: CASRAGVLYNEQFF.

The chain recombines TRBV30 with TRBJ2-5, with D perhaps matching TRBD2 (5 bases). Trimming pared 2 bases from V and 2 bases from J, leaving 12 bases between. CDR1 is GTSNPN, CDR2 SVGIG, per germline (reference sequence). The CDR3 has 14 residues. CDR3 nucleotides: TGTGCCTGGAGTCGGAGCGGAGCTCAAGAGACCCAGTACTTC. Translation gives CAWSRSGAQETQYF.

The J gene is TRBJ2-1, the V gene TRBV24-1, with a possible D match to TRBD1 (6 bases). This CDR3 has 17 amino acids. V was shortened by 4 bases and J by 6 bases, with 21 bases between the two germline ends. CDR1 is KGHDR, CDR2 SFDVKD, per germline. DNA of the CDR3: TGTGCCACCAGTGACACACCACGTAGGGGGAACGGCAATGAGCAGTTCTTC. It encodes CATSDTPRRGNGNEQFF.

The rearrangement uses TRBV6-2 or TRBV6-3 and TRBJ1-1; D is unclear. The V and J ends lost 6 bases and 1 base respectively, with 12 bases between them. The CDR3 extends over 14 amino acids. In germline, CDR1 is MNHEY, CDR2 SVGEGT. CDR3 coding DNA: TGTGCCAGCAGCCCATTGGCGGAGAACACTGAAGCTTTCTTT. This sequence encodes CASSPLAENTEAFF.

CDR3 sequence: CASSVGTDYYGYTF. As DNA, the CDR3 is TGTGCCAGCAGCGTAGGCACAGATTATTATGGCTACACCTTC. The chain is built from TRBV9 and TRBJ1-2; D is uncertain. This CDR3 contains 14 residues. The germline CDR1 and CDR2 sequences are SGDLS and YYNGEE. V lost 0 bases to trimming and J lost 5 bases, with 11 bases between them.

The CDR3 here is CACWAPRNTEAFF. CDR3 nucleotides: TGTGCCTGTTGGGCCCCGAGGAACACTGAAGCTTTCTTT. The gene calls are TRBV30 and TRBJ1-1; D is undetermined. Germline CDR1 reads GTSNPN; CDR2 reads SVGIG (reference sequence). The ends were cut back, 6 bases at V and 1 base at J, with 12 bases in the middle. The CDR3 is 13 residues long.

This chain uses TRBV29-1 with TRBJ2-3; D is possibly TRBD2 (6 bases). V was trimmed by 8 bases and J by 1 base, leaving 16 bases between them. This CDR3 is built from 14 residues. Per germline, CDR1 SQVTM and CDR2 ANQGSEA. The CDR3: CSTRSGFGTDTQYF. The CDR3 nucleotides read TGCAGCACCCGGAGCGGGTTTGGCACAGATACGCAGTATTTT.

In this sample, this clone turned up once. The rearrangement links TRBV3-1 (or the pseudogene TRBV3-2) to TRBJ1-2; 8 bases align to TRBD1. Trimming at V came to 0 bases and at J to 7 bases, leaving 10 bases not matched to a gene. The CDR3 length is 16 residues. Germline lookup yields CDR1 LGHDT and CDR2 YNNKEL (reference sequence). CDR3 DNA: TGTGCCAGCAGCCAAGATTTCAGGGGGCGGTGGATTGGCTACACCTTC. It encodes CASSQDFRGRWIGYTF.

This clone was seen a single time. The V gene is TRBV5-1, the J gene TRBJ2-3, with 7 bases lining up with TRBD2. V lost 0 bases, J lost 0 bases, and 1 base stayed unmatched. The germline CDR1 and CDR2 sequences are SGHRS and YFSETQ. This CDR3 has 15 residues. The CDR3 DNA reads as TGCGCCAGCAGCTTGGATAGCGGGAGCACAGATACGCAGTATTTT. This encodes CASSLDSGSTDTQYF.

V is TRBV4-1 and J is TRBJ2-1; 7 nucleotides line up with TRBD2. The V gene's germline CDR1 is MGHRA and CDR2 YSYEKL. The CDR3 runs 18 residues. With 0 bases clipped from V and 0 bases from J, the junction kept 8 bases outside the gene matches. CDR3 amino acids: CASSQEKGRGSSYNEQFF. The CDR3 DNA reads TGCGCCAGCAGCCAAGAAAAAGGGCGGGGGAGCTCCTACAATGAGCAGTTCTTC.

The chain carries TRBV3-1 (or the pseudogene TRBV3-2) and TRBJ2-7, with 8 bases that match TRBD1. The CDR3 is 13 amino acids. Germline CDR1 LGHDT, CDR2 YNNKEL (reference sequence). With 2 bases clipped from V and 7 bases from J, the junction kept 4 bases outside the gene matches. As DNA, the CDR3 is TGTGCCAGCAGCCAAAGGACAGGGCGTGAGCAGTACTTC. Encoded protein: CASSQRTGREQYF.

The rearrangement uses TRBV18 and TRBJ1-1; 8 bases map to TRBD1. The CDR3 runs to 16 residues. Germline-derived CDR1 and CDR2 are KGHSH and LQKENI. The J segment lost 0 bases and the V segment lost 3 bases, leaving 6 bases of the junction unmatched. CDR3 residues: CASSPDREGMNTEAFF. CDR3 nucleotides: TGTGCCAGCTCACCGGACAGGGAGGGAATGAACACTGAAGCTTTCTTT. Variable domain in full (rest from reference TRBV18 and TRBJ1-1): NAGVMQNPRHLVRRRGQEARLRCSPMKGHSHVYWYRQLPEEGLKFMVYLQKENIIDESGMPKERFSAEFPKEGPSILRIQQVVRGDSAAYFCASSPDREGMNTEAFFGQGTRLTVV.

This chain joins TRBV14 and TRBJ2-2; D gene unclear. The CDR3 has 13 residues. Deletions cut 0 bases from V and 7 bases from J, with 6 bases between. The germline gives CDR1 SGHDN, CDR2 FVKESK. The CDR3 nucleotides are TGTGCCAGCAGCCAAGAGAGCTTCGGGGAGCTGTTTTTT. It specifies CASSQESFGELFF.

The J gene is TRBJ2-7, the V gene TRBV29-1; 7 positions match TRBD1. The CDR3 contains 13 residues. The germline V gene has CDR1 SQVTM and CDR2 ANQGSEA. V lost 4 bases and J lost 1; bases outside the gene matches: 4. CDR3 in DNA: TGCAGCGTTGTCGGGACAGTTTCCTACGAGCAGTACTTC. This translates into CSVVGTVSYEQYF.

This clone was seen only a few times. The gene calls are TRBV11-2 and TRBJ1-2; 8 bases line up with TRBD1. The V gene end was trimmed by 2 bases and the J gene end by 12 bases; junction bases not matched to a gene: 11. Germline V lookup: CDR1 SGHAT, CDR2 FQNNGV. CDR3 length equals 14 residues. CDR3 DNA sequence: TGTGCCAGCAGCTTAATTACCGGCGGACAGGGACACACCTTC. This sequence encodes CASSLITGGQGHTF.

The CDR3 region is CATSESGTSGLSWTQYF. The CDR3 region has the DNA TGTGCCACCAGTGAGTCCGGGACTAGCGGACTTTCTTGGACCCAGTACTTC. The chain combines TRBV24-1 with TRBJ2-5, with 11 bases matching TRBD2. Germline trimming cut 4 bases from V and 7 bases from J; bases unmatched to any gene: 13. CDR1 is KGHDR, CDR2 SFDVKD, per germline. The length of the CDR3 is 17 residues.

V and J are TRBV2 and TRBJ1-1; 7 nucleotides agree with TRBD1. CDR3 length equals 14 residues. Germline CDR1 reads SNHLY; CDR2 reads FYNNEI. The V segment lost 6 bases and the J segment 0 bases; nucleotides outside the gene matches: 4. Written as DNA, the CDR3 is TGTGCCAGCAGGGGGACAGCCCTGAACACTGAAGCTTTCTTT. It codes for CASRGTALNTEAFF. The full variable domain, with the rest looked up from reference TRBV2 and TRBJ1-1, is EPEVTQTPSHQVTQMGQEVILRCVPISNHLYFYWYRQILGQKVEFLVSFYNNEISEKSEIFDDQFSVERPDGSNFTLKIRSTKLEDSAMYFCASRGTALNTEAFFGQGTRLTVV.

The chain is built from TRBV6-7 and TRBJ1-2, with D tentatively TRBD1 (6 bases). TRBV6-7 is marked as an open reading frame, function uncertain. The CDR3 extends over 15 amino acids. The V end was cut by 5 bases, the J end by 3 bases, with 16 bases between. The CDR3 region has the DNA TGTGCCAGCAGTCTACGAGGGGGGGCGGACTATGGCTACACCTTC. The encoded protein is CASSLRGGADYGYTF.

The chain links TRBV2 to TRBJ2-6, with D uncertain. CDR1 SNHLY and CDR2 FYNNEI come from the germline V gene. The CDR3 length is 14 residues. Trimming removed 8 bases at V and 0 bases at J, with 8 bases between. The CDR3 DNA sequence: TGTGCCAGCGAGGTGATCTCTGGGGCCAACGTCCTGACTTTC. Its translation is CASEVISGANVLTF.

CDR3 in DNA: TGTGCCAGCAGCTTAGGGGACAGGGTCTTGGGCTCCTACGAGCAGTACTTC. Its protein product is CASSLGDRVLGSYEQYF. The rearrangement uses TRBV11-2 and TRBJ2-7, with 9 bases lining up with TRBD1. The CDR3 totals 17 residues. The germline V gene encodes CDR1 SGHAT and CDR2 FQNNGV. Trimming cost V 1 base and J 0 bases; bases outside gene matches: 7.

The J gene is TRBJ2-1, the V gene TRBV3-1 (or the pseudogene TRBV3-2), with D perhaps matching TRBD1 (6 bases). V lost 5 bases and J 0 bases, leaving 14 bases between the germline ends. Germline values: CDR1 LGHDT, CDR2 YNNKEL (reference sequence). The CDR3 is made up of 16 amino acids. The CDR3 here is CASSSLGTSSYNEQFF. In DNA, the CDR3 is TGTGCCAGCAGCTCCCTCGGGACAAGCTCCTACAATGAGCAGTTCTTC.

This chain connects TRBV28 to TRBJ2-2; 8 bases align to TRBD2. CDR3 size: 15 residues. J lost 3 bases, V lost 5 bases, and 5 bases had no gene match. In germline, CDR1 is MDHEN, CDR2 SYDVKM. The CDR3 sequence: CASSPSGGYTGELFF. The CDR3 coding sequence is TGTGCCAGCAGTCCGAGCGGGGGTTACACCGGGGAGCTGTTTTTT.

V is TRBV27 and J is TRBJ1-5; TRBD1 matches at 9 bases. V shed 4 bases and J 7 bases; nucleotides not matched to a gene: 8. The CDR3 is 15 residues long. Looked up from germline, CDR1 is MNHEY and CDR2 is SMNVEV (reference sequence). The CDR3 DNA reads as TGTGCCAGCAGTTCAGCGGGACAGGGTGCCCAGCCCCAGCATTTT. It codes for CASSSAGQGAQPQHF.

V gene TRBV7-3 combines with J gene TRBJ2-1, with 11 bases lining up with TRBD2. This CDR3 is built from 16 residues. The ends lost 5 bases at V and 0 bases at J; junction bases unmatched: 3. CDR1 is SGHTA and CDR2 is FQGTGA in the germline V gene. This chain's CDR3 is CASSLAGGLSYNEQFF. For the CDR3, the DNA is TGTGCCAGCAGCCTAGCGGGAGGCCTCTCCTACAATGAGCAGTTCTTC.

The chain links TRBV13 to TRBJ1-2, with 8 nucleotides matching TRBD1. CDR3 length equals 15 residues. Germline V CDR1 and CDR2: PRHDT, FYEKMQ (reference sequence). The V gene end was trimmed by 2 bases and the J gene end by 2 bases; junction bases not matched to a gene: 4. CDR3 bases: TGTGCCAGCAGCTTACTGGACAGGGCGAACTATGGCTACACCTTC. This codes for CASSLLDRANYGYTF.

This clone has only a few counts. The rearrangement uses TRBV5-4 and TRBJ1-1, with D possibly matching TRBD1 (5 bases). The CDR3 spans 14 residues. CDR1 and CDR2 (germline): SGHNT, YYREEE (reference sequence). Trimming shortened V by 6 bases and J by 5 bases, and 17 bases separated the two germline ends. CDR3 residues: CASTPSEGSTEAFF. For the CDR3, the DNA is TGTGCCAGCACCCCGTCGGAGGGGAGTACTGAAGCTTTCTTT.

The CDR3 protein is CATATANTEAFF. CDR3 DNA sequence: TGTGCCACCGCGACAGCTAACACTGAAGCTTTCTTT. This rearrangement joins TRBV6-6 to TRBJ1-1; TRBD1 might be the D (5 bases). V was shortened by 10 bases and J by 2 bases, with 11 bases between the two germline ends. Germline loops: CDR1 MNHNY, CDR2 SVGAGI (reference sequence). The CDR3 is 12 amino acids.